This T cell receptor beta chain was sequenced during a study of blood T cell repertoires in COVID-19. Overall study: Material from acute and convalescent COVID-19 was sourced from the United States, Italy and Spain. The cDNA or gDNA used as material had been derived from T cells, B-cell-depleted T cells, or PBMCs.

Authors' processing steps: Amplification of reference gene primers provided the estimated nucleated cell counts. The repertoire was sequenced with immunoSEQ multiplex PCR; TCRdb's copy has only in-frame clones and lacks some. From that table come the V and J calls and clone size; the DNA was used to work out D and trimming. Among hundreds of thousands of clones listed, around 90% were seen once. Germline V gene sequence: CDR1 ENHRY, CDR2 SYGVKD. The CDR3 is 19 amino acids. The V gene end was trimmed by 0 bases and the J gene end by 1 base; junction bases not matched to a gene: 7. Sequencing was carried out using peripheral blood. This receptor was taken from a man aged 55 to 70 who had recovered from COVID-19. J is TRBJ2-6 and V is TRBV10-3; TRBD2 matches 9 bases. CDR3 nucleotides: TGTGCCATCAGTGAGTCGCACGTAGCGGGGGAGTCTGGGGCCAACGTCCTGACTTTC. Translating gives CAISESHVAGESGANVLTF.